This T cell receptor beta chain was profiled in a study of spatial heterogeneity in lung cancer. The germline V and J ends were trimmed by 5 bases and 4 bases, with 11 bases remaining between them. The germline V gene has CDR1 SGHRS and CDR2 YFSETQ. CDR3 length: 13 residues. This clonotype was counted ten times or more. Its target is unknown. General study findings and limits: Within tumors, counts of expanded alpha and beta TCRs tracked tumor mutation counts.

Time point specified: sample taken at primary tumor resection. Unsorted tumor, nontumor lung tissue or cryopreserved PBMC supplied the whole RNA. TCRdb itself ran the 5' RACE reads through MiXCR, one entry per CDR3 protein. The table has several thousand distinct CDR3 sequences, about 29% seen once; the top ten hold about 25%. This sequence joins TRBV5-1 and TRBJ2-3; D remains unclear. This material consisted of lung tumor tissue, taken at surgery. The source is a female donor with early-stage non-small cell lung cancer. The CDR3 here is CASRVPLADTQYF. Here the CDR3 DNA reads TGCGCCAGCAGGGTCCCTCTCGCAGATACGCAGTATTTT.